These 22 T cell receptor beta chains came from one sample sequenced in a study of T cell responses to AZD1222 COVID-19 vaccine. Assay: immunoSEQ multiplex PCR; the TCRdb copy retains only in-frame clones and omits some. Of about 180,000 clones in the sample, about 92% were seen once. Specimen: peripheral blood, collected on day 0 of AZD1222 vaccination. These receptors were collected from an adult in good health.

This chain joins TRBV11-2 and TRBJ1-1, with a possible D match to TRBD1 (5 bases). V was clipped by 5 bases and J by 6 bases, with 16 bases between them. The CDR3 contains 14 residues. CDR1 and CDR2 from the germline V gene are SGHAT and FQNNGV. The CDR3 reads CASSPDSRGAEAFF. CDR3 coding DNA: TGTGCCAGCAGCCCGGACTCGAGGGGCGCTGAAGCTTTCTTT.

The chain uses TRBV6-1 and TRBJ2-7; D is possibly TRBD2 (7 bases). Germline V lookup: CDR1 MNHNS, CDR2 SASEGT. Trimming cost V 8 bases and J 3 bases, with 17 bases left between them. The CDR3 has 14 amino acids. The CDR3 spells CASELGGGYYEQYF. The CDR3 DNA reads as TGTGCCAGCGAACTAGGGGGAGGGTACTACGAGCAGTACTTC.

V is TRBV23-1 and J is TRBJ2-2; a weak D match, TRBD2 (6 bases). TRBV23-1 counts as an open reading frame of uncertain function. The CDR3 runs 16 residues. V dropped 3 bases and J dropped 3 bases, with 14 bases sitting between them. CDR3 sequence: CASSQKQWGDTGELFF. The DNA for the CDR3 is TGCGCCAGCAGTCAGAAACAGTGGGGGGACACCGGGGAGCTGTTTTTT.

The chain links TRBV27 to TRBJ2-7; 9 bases match TRBD2. This CDR3 is 14 amino acids long. V gave up 4 bases and J gave up 3 bases; unmatched junction bases: 4. The V gene's germline CDR1 is MNHEY and CDR2 SMNVEV (reference sequence). This CDR3 reads CASSWSSGDYEQYF. The CDR3 nucleotides are TGTGCCAGCAGTTGGTCTAGCGGGGACTACGAGCAGTACTTC.

The chain employs TRBV30 and TRBJ2-1; a weak D match, TRBD1 (6 bases). Deletions cut 5 bases from V and 2 bases from J, with 19 bases between. CDR1 GTSNPN and CDR2 SVGIG come from the germline V gene (reference sequence). The CDR3 has 16 amino acids. The CDR3 region has the DNA TGTGCCTGGGGTAAAAAACAGGGTATTGCCTACAATGAGCAGTTCTTC. Translating it yields CAWGKKQGIAYNEQFF.

This clone was counted only a few times. The chain joins TRBV2 to TRBJ2-2; 7 bases fit TRBD2. The CDR3 sequence is 16 residues long. CDR1 SNHLY and CDR2 FYNNEI come from the germline V gene. Trimming at V came to 7 bases and at J to 6 bases, leaving 14 bases not matched to a gene. The CDR3 protein is CASKGLAASRAGELFF. The CDR3 DNA reads TGTGCCAGCAAGGGGCTAGCGGCAAGCAGGGCCGGGGAGCTGTTTTTT.

The chain carries TRBV7-9 and TRBJ2-2, with D perhaps matching TRBD2 (6 bases). This CDR3 spans 14 amino acids. Germline CDR1 and CDR2: SEHNR and FQNEAQ (reference sequence). V lost 0 bases and J 9 bases, leaving 11 bases between the germline ends. DNA for the CDR3: TGTGCCAGCAGCTTAGCTGGGGGAGGCTGGGAGCTGTTTTTT. This sequence encodes CASSLAGGGWELFF.

The genes are TRBV3-1 (or the pseudogene TRBV3-2) and TRBJ1-6; the D gene is possibly TRBD1 (6 bases). Per germline, CDR1 LGHDT and CDR2 YNNKEL (reference sequence). The CDR3 has 14 residues. Trimming shortened V by 1 base and J by 6 bases, and 7 bases separated the two germline ends. CDR3 DNA sequence: TGTGCCAGCAGCCAAGGACAGGTTAATTCACCCCTCCACTTT. Encoded protein: CASSQGQVNSPLHF.

This chain links TRBV7-9 with TRBJ1-2; D gene unclear. Germline CDR1 and CDR2: SEHNR and FQNEAQ (reference sequence). The V end was cut by 2 bases, the J end by 4 bases, with 8 bases between. The CDR3 runs 13 residues. CDR3 bases: TGTGCCAGCAGCTTAACAGTGAGCTATGGCTACACCTTC. Translating it yields CASSLTVSYGYTF.

The chain combines TRBV18 with TRBJ2-7; D uncertain. Between the trimmed V and J ends, which lost 3 bases and 4 bases, there was a span of 13 bases. The CDR3 is 14 amino acids. The germline CDR1 and CDR2 sequences are KGHSH and LQKENI. CDR3 bases: TGTGCCAGCTCACCGATGAGCAGCTTATACGAGCAGTACTTC. Amino acid sequence: CASSPMSSLYEQYF.

The rearrangement links TRBV5-6 to TRBJ2-4; tentatively, D is TRBD2 (7 bases). Germline CDR1 SGHDT, CDR2 YYEEEE. The CDR3 covers 16 residues. The V end lost 1 base, the J end lost 7 bases, and 18 bases lay between the germline ends. The chain's CDR3 is CASSLPGPGGGNIQYF. The CDR3 DNA is TGTGCCAGCAGCTTGCCGGGACCGGGCGGGGGCAACATTCAGTACTTC. Filled out from reference TRBV5-6 and TRBJ2-4, the complete variable domain reads DAGVTQSPTHLIKTRGQQVTLRCSPKSGHDTVSWYQQALGQGPQFIFQYYEEEERQRGNFPDRFSGHQFPNYSSELNVNALLLGDSALYLCASSLPGPGGGNIQYFGAGTRLSVL.

The chain employs TRBV6-5 and TRBJ1-1; unclear D gene. The CDR3 length is 13 residues. V lost 2 bases and J 5 bases, leaving 9 bases between the germline ends. Germline V gene sequence: CDR1 MNHEY, CDR2 SVGAGI. CDR3 nucleotide sequence: TGTGCCAGCAGTTACGCGAGGATAACTGAAGCTTTCTTT. Protein product: CASSYARITEAFF.

This chain links TRBV19 with TRBJ2-3; D remains ambiguous. The CDR3 covers 15 residues. CDR1 is LNHDA, CDR2 SQIVND, per germline (reference sequence). Trimming took 10 bases from V and 1 from J, leaving 18 bases between them. CDR3 loop: CATMTIYNRTDTQYF. The CDR3 coding sequence is TGTGCCACCATGACGATCTACAACCGCACAGATACGCAGTATTTT.

The chain couples TRBV2 to TRBJ2-5; 10 bases are shared with TRBD1. The germline V gene encodes CDR1 SNHLY and CDR2 FYNNEI. The CDR3 totals 15 residues. The ends lost 6 bases at V and 6 bases at J; junction bases unmatched: 10. The CDR3 bases are TGTGCCAGCAGCCGCGACAGGGGGCTTCAAAAGACCCAGTACTTC. Its translation is CASSRDRGLQKTQYF.

V is TRBV3-1 (or the pseudogene TRBV3-2) and J is TRBJ2-1; 11 bases are shared with TRBD2. The CDR3 is made up of 18 amino acids. Germline-derived CDR1 and CDR2 are LGHDT and YNNKEL (reference sequence). Trimming took 0 bases from V and 1 from J; bases not matched to a gene: 5. The DNA of the CDR3 is TGTGCCAGCAGCCAAGATGGCCTAGCGGGAGGTTCCTACAATGAGCAGTTCTTC. This encodes CASSQDGLAGGSYNEQFF.

The chain links TRBV30 to TRBJ2-2, with D maybe TRBD1 (6 bases). Germline-derived CDR1 and CDR2 are GTSNPN and SVGIG (reference sequence). CDR3 length equals 15 residues. Deletions cut 1 base from V and 3 bases from J, with 12 bases between. Written as DNA, the CDR3 is TGTGCCTGGAGTGGAGGGGGAGTCTACACCGGGGAGCTGTTTTTT. The encoded protein is CAWSGGGVYTGELFF.

This chain joins TRBV5-4 and TRBJ1-2, with D maybe TRBD1 (5 bases). CDR1 SGHNT and CDR2 YYREEE come from the germline V gene (reference sequence). The CDR3 loop spans 17 amino acids. The V end was cut by 4 bases, the J end by 1 base, with 20 bases between. CDR3 protein: CASSPPQAGTINYGYTF. CDR3 nucleotides: TGTGCCAGCAGCCCCCCCCAGGCAGGGACTATTAACTATGGCTACACCTTC.

The V and J genes are TRBV6-5 and TRBJ1-1; perhaps TRBD1 as D (5 bases). The CDR3 spans 14 residues. V lost 4 bases, J lost 4 bases, and 13 bases lay in between. Germline V gene sequence: CDR1 MNHEY, CDR2 SVGAGI. CDR3 coding DNA: TGTGCCAGCAGTTCCCGGGGTGGGGGCACTGAAGCTTTCTTT. Translating gives CASSSRGGGTEAFF.

The V and J genes are TRBV6-4 and TRBJ2-3, with 7 bases matching TRBD1. V trimming: 6 bases; J trimming: 3 bases; junction bases outside the gene matches: 9. Germline-derived CDR1 and CDR2 are MRHNA and SNTAGT. This CDR3 region has 15 residues. The CDR3 is CASSETEQGTDTQYF. The CDR3 coding sequence is TGTGCCAGCAGCGAGACGGAACAGGGGACAGATACGCAGTATTTT.

This chain joins TRBV19 and TRBJ2-6, with D perhaps TRBD1 (5 bases). V gave up 0 bases and J gave up 0 bases, with 15 bases separating them. CDR3 length equals 19 residues. Germline lookup yields CDR1 LNHDA and CDR2 SQIVND (reference sequence). The CDR3 sequence is CASSIDRQGRGSGANVLTF. The DNA for the CDR3 is TGTGCCAGTAGTATAGATCGGCAGGGAAGGGGCTCTGGGGCCAACGTCCTGACTTTC. Full variable domain (outside the CDR3, taken from reference TRBV19 and TRBJ2-6): DGGITQSPKYLFRKEGQNVTLSCEQNLNHDAMYWYRQDPGQGLRLIYYSQIVNDFQKGDIAEGYSVSREKKESFPLTVTSAQKNPTAFYLCASSIDRQGRGSGANVLTFGAGSRLTVL.

The gene calls are TRBV6-5 and TRBJ1-1; TRBD1 might be the D (6 bases). The CDR3 has 14 amino acids. V was shortened by 8 bases and J by 1 base, with 14 bases between the two germline ends. Looked up from germline, CDR1 is MNHEY and CDR2 is SVGAGI. CDR3 in DNA: TGTGCCAGCGCCAGGGGAGCCCCGAACACTGAAGCTTTCTTT. Residues: CASARGAPNTEAFF.

The rearrangement links TRBV3-1 (or the pseudogene TRBV3-2) to TRBJ2-5; TRBD2 matches at 11 bases. The J segment lost 1 base and the V segment lost 4 bases, leaving 2 bases of the junction unmatched. CDR3 length equals 15 residues. CDR1 and CDR2 (germline): LGHDT, YNNKEL (reference sequence). CDR3 DNA: TGTGCCAGCAGCCGGACTAGCGGGCGCCAAGAGACCCAGTACTTC. Amino acids: CASSRTSGRQETQYF.